The 11 T cell receptor beta chains in this list originate from one sample, sequenced in a study of shared clonotypes between healthy human individuals. Sequenced by immunoSEQ multiplex PCR; TCRdb stores in-frame clones only, minus some. The sample includes a few million clones, over 85% of them seen just once. Naive-designated CD8 cells lacked CD45RO, were positively enriched for CCR7, and omitted terminally differentiated effector memory CD45RA+ cells. The sequenced material came from naive CD8+ T cells from PBMCs. The receptors shown here come from a man younger than 35 in good health. Some clones in this sample may be carry-over from other donors' samples.

This chain uses TRBV9 with TRBJ1-2, with D maybe TRBD1 (6 bases). V was shortened by 0 bases and J by 4 bases, with 13 bases between the two germline ends. The germline gives CDR1 SGDLS, CDR2 YYNGEE. CDR3 length: 15 residues. The CDR3 DNA is TGTGCCAGCAGCGTAGCGGCAGGGGATCTCTATGGCTACACCTTC. Its protein product is CASSVAAGDLYGYTF. The whole variable domain, filled in from reference TRBV9 and TRBJ1-2, reads DSGVTQTPKHLITATGQRVTLRCSPRSGDLSVYWYQQSLDQGLQFLIQYYNGEERAKGNILERFSAQQFPDLHSELNLSSLELGDSALYFCASSVAAGDLYGYTFGSGTRLTVV.

CDR3 loop: CASSPTGFGNQPQHF. DNA for the CDR3: TGCGCCAGCAGCCCGACAGGGTTCGGCAATCAGCCCCAGCATTTT. The genes are TRBV4-1 and TRBJ1-5; TRBD1 agrees at 7 bases. There are 15 residues in the CDR3. Germline V lookup: CDR1 MGHRA, CDR2 YSYEKL. The trim removed 4 bases at V and 2 bases at J, leaving 5 bases unmatched.

This sequence joins TRBV18 and TRBJ2-5, with 7 bases identical to TRBD1. The CDR3 is made up of 16 amino acids. The germline CDR1 and CDR2 sequences are KGHSH and LQKENI. The trim removed 3 bases at V and 1 base at J, leaving 8 bases unmatched. The CDR3 protein is CASSPSVRQGQETQYF. CDR3 nucleotide sequence: TGTGCCAGCTCACCCTCGGTTCGACAGGGCCAAGAGACCCAGTACTTC.

This clone occurred a few times. The V gene is TRBV9, the J gene TRBJ1-3; possible D gene TRBD1, 5 bases. Germline assignment: CDR1 SGDLS and CDR2 YYNGEE. V was shortened by 5 bases and J by 0 bases, with 12 bases between the two germline ends. This CDR3 contains 15 residues. CDR3 loop: CASSRLRGSGNTIYF. The CDR3 DNA is TGTGCCAGCAGTCGGTTAAGGGGCTCTGGAAACACCATATATTTT.

This clone was detected only a few times. The chain uses TRBV12-5 and TRBJ2-7; D possibly uses TRBD1 or TRBD2 (5 bases each). CDR1 LGHNT and CDR2 FRNRAP come from the germline V gene. V was pared by 3 bases and J by 3 bases, with 6 bases between. The CDR3 extends over 12 amino acids. CDR3 in amino acids: CASGFGGYEQYF. The CDR3 coding sequence is TGTGCTAGTGGTTTTGGGGGCTACGAGCAGTACTTC.

The chain links TRBV7-9 to TRBJ2-5; D possibly corresponds to TRBD1 (6 bases). CDR1 is SEHNR and CDR2 is FQNEAQ in the germline V gene (reference sequence). The CDR3 spans 15 residues. V was clipped by 5 bases and J by 2 bases, with 15 bases between them. The CDR3 region has the DNA TGTGCCAGCAGCATTCGACAGGCTATTCAAGAGACCCAGTACTTC. Protein product: CASSIRQAIQETQYF.

The V call is TRBV27, the J call TRBJ2-7, with TRBD2 matching over 7 bases. The germline gives CDR1 MNHEY, CDR2 SMNVEV (reference sequence). V lost 5 bases, J lost 2 bases, and 9 bases stayed unmatched. The CDR3 totals 15 residues. The CDR3 region is CASSLTGGGPYEQYF. CDR3 sequence (DNA): TGTGCCAGCAGTCTTACGGGAGGCGGACCCTACGAGCAGTACTTC.

The chain has TRBV5-1 and TRBJ2-1, with 8 bases fitting TRBD1. The V segment lost 4 bases and the J segment 8 bases; nucleotides outside the gene matches: 5. This CDR3 comprises 13 residues. Per germline, CDR1 SGHRS and CDR2 YFSETQ. CDR3 in amino acids: CASSMDRDDEQFF. For the CDR3, the DNA is TGCGCCAGCAGCATGGACAGGGACGATGAGCAGTTCTTC.

CDR3 in amino acids: CASSQYQRTDYEQYF. The CDR3 bases are TGCGCCAGCAGCCAATACCAACGGACAGACTACGAGCAGTACTTC. The chain joins TRBV4-3 to TRBJ2-7; possibly TRBD1 for D (6 bases). Germline V gene sequence: CDR1 LGHNA, CDR2 YSLEER. V dropped 2 bases and J dropped 3 bases, with 14 bases sitting between them. The CDR3 runs to 15 residues.

CDR3 region: CASSCGAGRPYEQYF. CDR3 in DNA: TGTGCCAGCAGCTGCGGGGCGGGGCGCCCCTACGAGCAGTACTTC. The chain couples TRBV21-1 to TRBJ2-7; the table assigns TRBD2, which was not confirmed against the DNA. TRBV21-1 represents a pseudogene. CDR3 length: 15 residues.

The V call is TRBV28, the J call TRBJ2-5; tentative D call: TRBD1 (5 bases). Germline assignment: CDR1 MDHEN and CDR2 SYDVKM. This CDR3 is built from 14 residues. V lost 4 bases and J lost 5, with 14 bases in between. CDR3 sequence: CASSSRGSVETQYF. CDR3 nucleotide sequence: TGTGCCAGCAGTTCAAGGGGCAGTGTCGAGACCCAGTACTTC.